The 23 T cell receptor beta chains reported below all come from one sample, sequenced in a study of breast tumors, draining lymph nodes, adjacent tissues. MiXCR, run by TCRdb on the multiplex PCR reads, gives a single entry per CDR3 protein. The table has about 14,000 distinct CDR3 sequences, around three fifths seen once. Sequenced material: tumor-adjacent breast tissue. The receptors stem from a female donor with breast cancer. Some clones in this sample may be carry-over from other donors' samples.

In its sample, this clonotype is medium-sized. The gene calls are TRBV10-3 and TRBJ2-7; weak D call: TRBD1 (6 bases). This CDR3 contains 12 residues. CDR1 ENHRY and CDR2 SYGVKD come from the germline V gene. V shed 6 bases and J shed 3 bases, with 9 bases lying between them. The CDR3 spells CAIRDRDYEQYF. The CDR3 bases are TGTGCCATCAGGGACAGAGACTACGAGCAGTACTTC.

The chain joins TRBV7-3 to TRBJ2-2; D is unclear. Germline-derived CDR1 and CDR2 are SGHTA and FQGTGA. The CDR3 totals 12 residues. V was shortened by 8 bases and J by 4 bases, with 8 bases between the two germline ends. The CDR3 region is CASASGTGELFF. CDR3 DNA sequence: TGTGCCAGCGCGTCAGGCACCGGGGAGCTGTTTTTT.

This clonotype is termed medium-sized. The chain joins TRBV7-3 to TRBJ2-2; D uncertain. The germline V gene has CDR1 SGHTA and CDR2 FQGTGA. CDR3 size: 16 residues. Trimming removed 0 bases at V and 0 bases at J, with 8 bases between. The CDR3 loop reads CASSLTVPSNTGELFF. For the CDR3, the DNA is TGTGCCAGCAGCTTAACTGTTCCTTCGAACACCGGGGAGCTGTTTTTT.

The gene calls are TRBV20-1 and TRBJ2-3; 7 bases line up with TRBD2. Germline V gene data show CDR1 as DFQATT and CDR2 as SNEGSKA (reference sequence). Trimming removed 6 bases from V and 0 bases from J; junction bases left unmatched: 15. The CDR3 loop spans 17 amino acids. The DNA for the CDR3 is TGCAGTGCCCTGCCAAGCGGGGAGATCCCGAGCACAGATACGCAGTATTTT. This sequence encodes CSALPSGEIPSTDTQYF.

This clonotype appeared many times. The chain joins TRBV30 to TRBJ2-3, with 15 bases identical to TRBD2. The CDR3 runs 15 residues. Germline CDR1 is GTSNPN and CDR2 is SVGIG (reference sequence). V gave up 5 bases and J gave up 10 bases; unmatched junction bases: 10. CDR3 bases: TGTGCCTGGGGACTAGCGGGAGGGTTCTCTGGAGCGCAGTATTTT. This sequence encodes CAWGLAGGFSGAQYF.

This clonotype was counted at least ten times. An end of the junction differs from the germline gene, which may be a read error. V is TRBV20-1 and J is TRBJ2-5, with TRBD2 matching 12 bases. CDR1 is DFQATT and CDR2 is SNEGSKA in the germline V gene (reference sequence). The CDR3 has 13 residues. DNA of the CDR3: TGCAGTTCTAGCGGGAGGGCAGGAGAGACCCAGTACTTC. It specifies CSSSGRAGETQYF.

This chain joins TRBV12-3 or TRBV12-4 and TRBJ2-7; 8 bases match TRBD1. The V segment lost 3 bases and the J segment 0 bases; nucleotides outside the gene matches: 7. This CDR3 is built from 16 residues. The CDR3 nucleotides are TGTGCCAGCAGTTTGTTCCGGGACAGGACCTCCTACGAGCAGTACTTC. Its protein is CASSLFRDRTSYEQYF.

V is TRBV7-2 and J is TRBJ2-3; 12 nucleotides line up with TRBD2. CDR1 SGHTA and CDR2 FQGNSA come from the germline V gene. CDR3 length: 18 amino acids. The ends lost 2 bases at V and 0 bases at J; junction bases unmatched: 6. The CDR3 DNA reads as TGTGCCAGCAGCTTAAGGTTCGGGACTAGCGGGAGCACAGATACGCAGTATTTT. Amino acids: CASSLRFGTSGSTDTQYF.

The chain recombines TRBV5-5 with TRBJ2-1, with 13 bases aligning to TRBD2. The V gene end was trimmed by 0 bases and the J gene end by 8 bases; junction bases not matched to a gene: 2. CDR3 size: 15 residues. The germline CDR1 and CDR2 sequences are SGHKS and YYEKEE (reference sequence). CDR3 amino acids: CASSLGTSGGDEQFF. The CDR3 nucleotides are TGTGCCAGCAGCTTGGGGACTAGCGGGGGAGATGAGCAGTTCTTC.

The CDR3 nucleotides are TGCAGTGCTAATCCGGGCCCACGGGAGCAGTACTTC. Translating gives CSANPGPREQYF. This chain connects TRBV20-1 to TRBJ2-7, with D unclear. CDR3 size: 12 residues. V was cut by 4 bases and J by 7 bases, with 14 bases left in between. The germline V gene has CDR1 DFQATT and CDR2 SNEGSKA (reference sequence).

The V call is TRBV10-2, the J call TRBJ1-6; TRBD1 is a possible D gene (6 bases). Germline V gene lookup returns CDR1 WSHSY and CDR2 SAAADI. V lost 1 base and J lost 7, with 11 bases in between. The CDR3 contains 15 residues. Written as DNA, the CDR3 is TGCGCCAGCAGTGAGTTGGGACATTTGAATTCACCCCTCCACTTT. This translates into CASSELGHLNSPLHF.

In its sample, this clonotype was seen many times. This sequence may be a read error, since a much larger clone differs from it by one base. CDR3 nucleotides: TGTGCCAGCAGCCCGGAGACTAGCGCGATTTGGGCCGGGGAGCTGTTTTTT. It encodes CASSPETSAIWAGELFF. The chain joins TRBV11-2 to TRBJ2-2; 8 bases are shared with TRBD2. Trimming cost V 5 bases and J 6 bases; bases outside gene matches: 14. The germline gives CDR1 SGHAT, CDR2 FQNNGV. This CDR3 is built from 17 residues.

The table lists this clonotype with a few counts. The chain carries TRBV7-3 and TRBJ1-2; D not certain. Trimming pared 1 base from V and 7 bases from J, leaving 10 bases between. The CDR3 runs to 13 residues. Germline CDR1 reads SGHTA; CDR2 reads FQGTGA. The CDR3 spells CASSLRQDGGYTF. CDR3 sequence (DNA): TGTGCCAGCAGCTTAAGGCAAGATGGTGGCTACACCTTC.

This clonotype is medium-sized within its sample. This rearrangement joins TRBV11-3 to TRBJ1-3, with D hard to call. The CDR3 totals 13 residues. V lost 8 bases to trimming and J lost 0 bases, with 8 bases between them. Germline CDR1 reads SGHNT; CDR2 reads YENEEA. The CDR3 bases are TGTGCCAGCCGGGAGGACTCTGGAAACACCATATATTTT. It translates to CASREDSGNTIYF.

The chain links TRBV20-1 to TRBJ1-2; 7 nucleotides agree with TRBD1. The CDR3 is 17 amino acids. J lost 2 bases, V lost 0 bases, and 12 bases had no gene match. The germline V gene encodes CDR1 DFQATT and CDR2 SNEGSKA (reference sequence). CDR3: CSARDPTNLGGNYGYTF. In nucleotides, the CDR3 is TGCAGTGCTAGAGATCCGACAAACCTAGGGGGCAACTATGGCTACACCTTC.

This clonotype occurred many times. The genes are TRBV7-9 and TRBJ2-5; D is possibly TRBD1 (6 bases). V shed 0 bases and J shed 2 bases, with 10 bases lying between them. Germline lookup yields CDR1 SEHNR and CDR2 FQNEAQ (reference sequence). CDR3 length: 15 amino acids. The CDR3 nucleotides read TGTGCCAGCAGCTTAGCAGGGGGTGCTCAAGAGACCCAGTACTTC. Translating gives CASSLAGGAQETQYF. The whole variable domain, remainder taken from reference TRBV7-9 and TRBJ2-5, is DTGVSQNPRHKITKRGQNVTFRCDPISEHNRLYWYRQTLGQGPEFLTYFQNEAQLEKSRLLSDRFSAERPKGSFSTLEIQRTEQGDSAMYLCASSLAGGAQETQYFGPGTRLLVL.

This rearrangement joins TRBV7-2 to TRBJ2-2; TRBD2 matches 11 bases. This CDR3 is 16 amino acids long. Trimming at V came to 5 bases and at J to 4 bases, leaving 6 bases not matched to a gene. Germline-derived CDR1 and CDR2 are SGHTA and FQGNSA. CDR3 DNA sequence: TGTGCCAGCAGCCAAGCTAGCGGGAGGTTCACCGGGGAGCTGTTTTTT. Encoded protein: CASSQASGRFTGELFF.

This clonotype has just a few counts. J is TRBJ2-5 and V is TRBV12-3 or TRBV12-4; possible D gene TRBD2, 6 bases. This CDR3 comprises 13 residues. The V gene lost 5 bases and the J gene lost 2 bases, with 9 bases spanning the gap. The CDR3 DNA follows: TGTGCCAGCAGTCGGGACTTACAAGAGACCCAGTACTTC. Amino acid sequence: CASSRDLQETQYF.

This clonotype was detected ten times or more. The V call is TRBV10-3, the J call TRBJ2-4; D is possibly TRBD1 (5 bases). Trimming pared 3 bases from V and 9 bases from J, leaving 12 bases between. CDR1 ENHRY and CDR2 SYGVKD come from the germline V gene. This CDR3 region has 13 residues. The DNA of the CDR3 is TGTGCCATCAGTGACCTGCAGGGTCCCATTCAGTACTTC. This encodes CAISDLQGPIQYF.

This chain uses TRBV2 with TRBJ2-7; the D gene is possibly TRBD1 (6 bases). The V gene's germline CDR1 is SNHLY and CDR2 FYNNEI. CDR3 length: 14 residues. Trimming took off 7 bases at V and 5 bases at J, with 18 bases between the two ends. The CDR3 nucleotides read TGTGCCAGCAAAGTCAGGCAGGGGAAACACGAGCAGTACTTC. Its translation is CASKVRQGKHEQYF.

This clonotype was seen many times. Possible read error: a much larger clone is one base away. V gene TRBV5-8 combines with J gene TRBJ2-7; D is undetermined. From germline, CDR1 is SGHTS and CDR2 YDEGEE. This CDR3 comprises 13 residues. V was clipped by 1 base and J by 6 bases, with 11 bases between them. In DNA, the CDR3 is TGTGCCAGCAGCTTGATGGGAACGCCCGAGCAGTACTTC. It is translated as CASSLMGTPEQYF.

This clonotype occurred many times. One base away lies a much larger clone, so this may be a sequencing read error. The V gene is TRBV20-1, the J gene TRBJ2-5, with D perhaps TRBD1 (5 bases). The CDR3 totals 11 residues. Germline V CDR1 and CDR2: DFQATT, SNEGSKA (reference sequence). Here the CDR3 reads CSGQHQETQSF. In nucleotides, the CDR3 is TGCAGTGGACAGCACCAAGAGACCCAGTCCTTC.

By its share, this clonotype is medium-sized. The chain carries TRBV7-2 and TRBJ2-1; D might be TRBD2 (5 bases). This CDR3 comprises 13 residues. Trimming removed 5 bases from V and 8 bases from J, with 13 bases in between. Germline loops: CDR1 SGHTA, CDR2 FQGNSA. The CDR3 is CASSPPTSYEQFF. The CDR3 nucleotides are TGTGCCAGCAGCCCCCCAACTAGTTATGAGCAGTTCTTC.